The 8 T cell receptor beta chains reported below all come from one sample, sequenced in a study of identical twins. MiXCR, run by TCRdb on the 5' RACE reads, gives a single entry per CDR3 protein. The table includes some 210,000 distinct CDR3 sequences, around a sixth detected once. This same sample was also part of a study on T cells expressing NK-cell markers.

The sample taken for sequencing was CD8+ T cells sorted from blood. All receptors derive from a woman younger than 35 in good health.

The chain is built from TRBV7-3 and TRBJ2-3; the D gene could be TRBD1 or TRBD2 (5 bases each). Germline V gene lookup returns CDR1 SGHTA and CDR2 FQGTGA. V was clipped by 0 bases and J by 4 bases, with 14 bases between them. The CDR3 length is 16 residues. The CDR3 region has the DNA TGTGCCAGCAGCTTAACGGGGGAACTCTCGGCAGATACGCAGTATTTT. Translation: CASSLTGELSADTQYF. The full variable domain, rest sourced from reference TRBV7-3 and TRBJ2-3, is GAGVSQTPSNKVTEKGKYVELRCDPISGHTALYWYRQSLGQGPEFLIYFQGTGAADDSGLPNDRFFAVRPEGSVSTLKIQRTERGDSAVYLCASSLTGELSADTQYFGPGTRLTVL.

This clonotype was seen more than once but under ten times. The J gene is TRBJ2-1, the V gene TRBV7-2; D may be TRBD2 (6 bases). The V and J ends lost 4 bases and 0 bases respectively, with 10 bases between them. CDR1 is SGHTA and CDR2 is FQGNSA in the germline V gene. The CDR3 runs to 15 residues. The CDR3 coding sequence is TGTGCCAGCAGCTCCCGAGCGGGCTCCTACAATGAGCAGTTCTTC. Protein product: CASSSRAGSYNEQFF.

This chain joins TRBV15 and TRBJ2-5; the D is unclear. V lost 8 bases and J lost 1, with 8 bases in between. Germline CDR1 LNHNV, CDR2 YYDKDF (reference sequence). This CDR3 has 12 residues. DNA of the CDR3: TGTGCCACCGGTACTCTCCAAGAGACCCAGTACTTC. Its protein product is CATGTLQETQYF.

This clonotype was counted between two and nine times. The chain joins TRBV6-6 to TRBJ2-2; D gene ambiguous. The V gene lost 10 bases and the J gene lost 7 bases, with 10 bases spanning the gap. CDR1 is MNHNY and CDR2 is SVGAGI in the germline V gene (reference sequence). The CDR3 extends over 11 amino acids. The DNA for the CDR3 is TGTGCCACCGGCGGAAGCGGGGAGCTGTTTTTT. As protein: CATGGSGELFF.

Note on this clonotype: Lacking the conserved final phenylalanine or tryptophan, this CDR3 likely reflects a read error. V usage is TRBV29-1 and J usage is TRBJ2-2; perhaps TRBD1 as D (5 bases). With 3 bases removed from V and 6 bases from J, the gap between germline ends came to 8 bases. The germline CDR1 and CDR2 sequences are SQVTM and ANQGSEA. The CDR3 sequence is 12 residues long. Here the CDR3 DNA reads TGCAGCGTTGAGGCAGGGCCCGGGGAGCTGTTTTTA. Its translation is CSVEAGPGELFL.

The chain is built from TRBV20-1 and TRBJ1-1; D may be TRBD1 (5 bases). Trimming left V 6 bases short and J 5 bases short, with 10 bases between. The CDR3 has 11 amino acids. Germline loops: CDR1 DFQATT, CDR2 SNEGSKA (reference sequence). CDR3 region: CSAPTGTEAFF. CDR3 nucleotide sequence: TGCAGTGCACCTACAGGAACTGAAGCTTTCTTT.

This clonotype has only a few counts. This chain links TRBV10-2 with TRBJ1-6, with D hard to call. V gave up 7 bases and J gave up 7 bases, with 14 bases separating them. Germline V gene sequence: CDR1 WSHSY, CDR2 SAAADI. This CDR3 region has 14 residues. The CDR3 DNA sequence: TGCGCCAGCAATGAAGGATTGTGGAATTCACCCCTCCACTTT. Translation: CASNEGLWNSPLHF.

The V call is TRBV5-1, the J call TRBJ1-1; maybe TRBD1 (5 bases). Germline V lookup: CDR1 SGHRS, CDR2 YFSETQ. This CDR3 is built from 15 residues. The V end was cut by 4 bases, the J end by 6 bases, with 19 bases between. CDR3 residues: CASSPAGLMEPEAFF. CDR3 coding DNA: TGCGCCAGCAGCCCGGCGGGACTAATGGAACCTGAAGCTTTCTTT.